This T cell receptor beta chain was identified in a study of cytomegalovirus exposure and HLA in healthy donors. Primers included in the PCR were 60 Vbeta and 13 Jbeta primers. The assay was immunoSEQ multiplex PCR, and TCRdb's table has in-frame clones only and misses some. The sample gives approximately 170,000 clones, about 85% of which show up once; approximately 1.2% is in the top ten. The CDR3 runs 13 residues. Per germline, CDR1 MNHNS and CDR2 SASEGT. V shed 5 bases and J shed 4 bases, with 12 bases lying between them. This chain links TRBV6-1 with TRBJ2-7; the D gene is possibly TRBD1 (5 bases). The sample comprised PBMCs. The TCR sequence derives from a man aged 50 or older in good health and CMV-seropositive. The CDR3 DNA reads TGTGCCAGCAGTTCATCGACAGATTACGAGCAGTACTTC. Translating gives CASSSSTDYEQYF.